A single sample is the source of the 29 T cell receptor beta chains below, sequenced in a study of cytomegalovirus exposure and HLA in healthy donors. The PCR used 60 Vbeta and 13 Jbeta primers. The protocol was immunoSEQ multiplex PCR, while the TCRdb copy is restricted to in-frame clones and leaves out a portion. The table includes 85,000 to 100,000 clones, around 77% detected once. Material for sequencing was PBMCs. The source is a man aged 45-65 years in good health and CMV-seropositive.

The J gene is TRBJ2-5, the V gene TRBV7-9, with D tentatively TRBD2 (6 bases). The J call is uncertain, as TRBJ2-7 better fits the DNA end. This CDR3 spans 13 amino acids. Looked up from germline, CDR1 is SEHNR and CDR2 is FQNEAQ (reference sequence). The CDR3 region is CASSPSGGYEQYF. DNA of the CDR3: TGTGCCAGCAGCCCCTCCGGGGGATACGAGCAGTACTTC.

The chain is built from TRBV6-6 and TRBJ2-7; tentative D call: TRBD1 (6 bases). Deletions cut 4 bases from V and 3 bases from J, with 13 bases between. The CDR3 has 14 residues. CDR1 and CDR2 from the germline V gene are MNHNY and SVGAGI (reference sequence). The CDR3 nucleotides read TGTGCCAGCAGTTCGAGACAGGCGTTCTACGAGCAGTACTTC. Its translation is CASSSRQAFYEQYF.

The chain recombines TRBV9 with TRBJ1-2; no firm D call. Germline V gene data show CDR1 as SGDLS and CDR2 as YYNGEE. With 0 bases removed from V and 2 bases from J, the gap between germline ends came to 11 bases. The CDR3 contains 15 residues. CDR3 bases: TGTGCCAGCAGCGTAGGAGCGGGGTTGAACTATGGCTACACCTTC. It is translated as CASSVGAGLNYGYTF.

The table lists this clone with a few counts. CDR3: CSVVRTGGAETQYF. CDR3 nucleotide sequence: TGCAGCGTTGTTAGGACAGGGGGCGCGGAGACCCAGTACTTC. The V gene is TRBV29-1, the J gene TRBJ2-5; 11 nucleotides match TRBD1. With 4 bases clipped from V and 5 bases from J, the junction kept 6 bases outside the gene matches. Germline assignment: CDR1 SQVTM and CDR2 ANQGSEA. The CDR3 is 14 residues long.

The table lists this clone with a few counts. V is TRBV4-1 and J is TRBJ1-4; the D gene is possibly TRBD1 (5 bases). The V and J ends lost 1 base and 8 bases respectively, with 11 bases between them. Germline CDR1 MGHRA, CDR2 YSYEKL. This CDR3 contains 14 residues. The CDR3 DNA sequence: TGCGCCAGCAGCCAAGGGGGGGGAGGAGAAAAACTGTTTTTT. Amino acids: CASSQGGGGEKLFF.

V gene TRBV7-2 combines with J gene TRBJ1-1; 9 nucleotides line up with TRBD1. Per germline, CDR1 SGHTA and CDR2 FQGNSA. The junction had 4 bases not matched to a gene; V was cut back by 5 bases and J by 6 bases. The CDR3 runs 13 residues. In DNA, the CDR3 is TGTGCCAGCAGCCTACAGGGGGCCTCTGAAGCTTTCTTT. Its translation is CASSLQGASEAFF.

The chain carries TRBV28 and TRBJ1-3; 10 bases map to TRBD1. Trimming at V came to 6 bases and at J to 3 bases, leaving 11 bases not matched to a gene. The V gene's germline CDR1 is MDHEN and CDR2 SYDVKM. This CDR3 spans 17 amino acids. Written as DNA, the CDR3 is TGTGCCAGCAGCCTCGGGACAGGGGTCGTTCTTGGAAACACCATATATTTT. Residues: CASSLGTGVVLGNTIYF.

The chain carries TRBV29-1 and TRBJ1-5, with D unresolved. This CDR3 comprises 13 residues. Per germline, CDR1 SQVTM and CDR2 ANQGSEA. Trimming took off 5 bases at V and 4 bases at J, with 12 bases between the two ends. CDR3 sequence: CSVSPERNQPQHF. DNA for the CDR3: TGCAGCGTTTCCCCCGAACGGAATCAGCCCCAGCATTTT.

In its sample, this clone was seen a few times. The V call is TRBV5-1, the J call TRBJ2-7; 10 nucleotides match TRBD2. Germline-derived CDR1 and CDR2 are SGHRS and YFSETQ. The CDR3 has 16 amino acids. The ends lost 4 bases at V and 7 bases at J; junction bases unmatched: 14. The CDR3 nucleotides read TGCGCCAGCAGCGTGAACCCCGGGACTAGCGTGGGGGAGCAGTACTTC. It is translated as CASSVNPGTSVGEQYF.

The chain uses TRBV27 and TRBJ1-2; D call uncertain. Looked up from germline, CDR1 is MNHEY and CDR2 is SMNVEV (reference sequence). The V end was cut by 2 bases, the J end by 8 bases, with 12 bases between. This CDR3 is built from 13 residues. The CDR3 spells CASSLGRSQGYTF. CDR3 DNA: TGTGCCAGCAGTTTAGGGAGAAGTCAAGGCTACACCTTC.

This clone was detected only a few times. The chain recombines TRBV14 with TRBJ2-7, with unresolved D. CDR1 and CDR2 from the germline V gene are SGHDN and FVKESK. The CDR3 is 12 amino acids. The germline V and J ends were trimmed by 2 bases and 12 bases, with 14 bases remaining between them. The chain's CDR3 is CASSQSHPSLYF. As DNA, the CDR3 is TGTGCCAGCAGCCAATCACATCCAAGTTTGTACTTC.

The chain recombines TRBV4-3 with TRBJ1-6, with TRBD1 matching 7 bases. With 0 bases clipped from V and 9 bases from J, the junction kept 5 bases outside the gene matches. Germline values: CDR1 LGHNA, CDR2 YSLEER. The CDR3 contains 15 residues. CDR3 in DNA: TGCGCCAGCAGCCAAGAACGGGACAGATTTTCACCCCTCCACTTT. Amino acids: CASSQERDRFSPLHF.

The J gene is TRBJ2-2, the V gene TRBV4-3, with D tentatively TRBD1 (5 bases). CDR1 is LGHNA and CDR2 is YSLEER in the germline V gene. Trimming left V 3 bases short and J 0 bases short, with 8 bases between. The CDR3 is 15 residues long. CDR3 nucleotides: TGCGCCAGCAGCCAGTGGACAACGAACACCGGGGAGCTGTTTTTT. This sequence encodes CASSQWTTNTGELFF.

The chain recombines TRBV27 with TRBJ1-5; D is unresolved. The V and J ends lost 2 bases and 2 bases respectively, with 7 bases between them. This CDR3 is built from 14 residues. Germline CDR1 reads MNHEY; CDR2 reads SMNVEV (reference sequence). The CDR3 here is CASSLNEGNQPQHF. The CDR3 region has the DNA TGTGCCAGCAGTTTAAATGAGGGCAATCAGCCCCAGCATTTT.

CDR3 sequence reads: CASSTRLAGGRPYEQYF. In DNA form, the CDR3 reads TGTGCCAGCAGCACCCGACTAGCGGGGGGTCGTCCCTACGAGCAGTACTTC. This chain links TRBV7-2 with TRBJ2-7; TRBD2 matches at 13 bases. The V segment lost 5 bases and the J segment 2 bases; nucleotides outside the gene matches: 9. The CDR3 is 17 residues long. Looked up from germline, CDR1 is SGHTA and CDR2 is FQGNSA.

The DNA for the CDR3 is TGTGCCTGGGGAGGTTATGCTGGAAACACCATATATTTT. Encoded protein: CAWGGYAGNTIYF. The chain carries TRBV30 and TRBJ1-3; D unclear. CDR3 length: 13 amino acids. Trimming left V 5 bases short and J 2 bases short, with 10 bases between. The germline gives CDR1 GTSNPN, CDR2 SVGIG (reference sequence).

The V and J genes are TRBV28 and TRBJ1-4; D call uncertain. CDR1 is MDHEN and CDR2 is SYDVKM in the germline V gene. Trimming removed 5 bases at V and 3 bases at J, with 16 bases between. The CDR3 has 16 amino acids. The CDR3 sequence: CASSRAGAVSNEKLFF. The CDR3, as DNA: TGTGCCAGCAGTAGGGCGGGTGCGGTGTCTAATGAAAAACTGTTTTTT.

The chain recombines TRBV6-5 with TRBJ2-3; 7 bases fit TRBD1. Unmatched junction bases numbered 4, after V lost 5 bases and J lost 5 bases. The CDR3 covers 13 residues. CDR1 is MNHEY, CDR2 SVGAGI, per germline. This chain's CDR3 is CASSRQGEDTQYF. CDR3 sequence (DNA): TGTGCCAGCAGTAGACAGGGCGAAGATACGCAGTATTTT.

CDR3 sequence reads: CASSPPDGRDNTGELFF. CDR3 sequence (DNA): TGTGCCAGCTCACCACCCGACGGGAGGGATAACACCGGGGAGCTGTTTTTT. The V gene is TRBV18, the J gene TRBJ2-2; TRBD2 agrees at 8 bases. The CDR3 covers 17 residues. The germline gives CDR1 KGHSH, CDR2 LQKENI. With 0 bases clipped from V and 2 bases from J, the junction kept 5 bases outside the gene matches.

The V call is TRBV7-2, the J call TRBJ2-1; perhaps TRBD2 as D (5 bases). The CDR3 is 15 residues long. V gave up 3 bases and J gave up 8 bases, with 17 bases separating them. The germline V gene has CDR1 SGHTA and CDR2 FQGNSA. CDR3 loop: CASSFSSSPRDEQFF. CDR3 nucleotides: TGTGCCAGCAGCTTTTCTTCTAGCCCGCGCGATGAGCAGTTCTTC.

The chain has TRBV5-1 and TRBJ2-5; weak D call: TRBD2 (6 bases). CDR3 length: 15 residues. The V end lost 2 bases, the J end lost 5 bases, and 16 bases lay between the germline ends. Per germline, CDR1 SGHRS and CDR2 YFSETQ. The CDR3 spells CASSLETSSTETQYF. The CDR3 DNA reads as TGCGCCAGCAGCTTAGAGACTAGTTCTACGGAGACCCAGTACTTC.

This clone showed up just a few times. V and J are TRBV25-1 and TRBJ2-7; 10 nucleotides align to TRBD2. CDR3 length equals 15 residues. Looked up from germline, CDR1 is MGHDK and CDR2 is SYGVNS. Trimming took 4 bases from V and 5 from J; bases not matched to a gene: 8. CDR3 coding DNA: TGTGCCAGCAGTGGACGGACTAGCGGTTCGCACGAGCAGTACTTC. Translated, it gives CASSGRTSGSHEQYF.

This clone has only one observation. The J gene is TRBJ2-7, the V gene TRBV28; TRBD2 matches at 9 bases. CDR3 length equals 14 residues. Germline V gene sequence: CDR1 MDHEN, CDR2 SYDVKM. The junction had 9 bases not matched to a gene; V was cut back by 8 bases and J by 4 bases. The CDR3 region has the DNA TGTGCCAGCGCTAGGGCGGGGGGGAGGTACGAGCAGTACTTC. Translated: CASARAGGRYEQYF.

CDR3 sequence: CSAYQGQGYAEQYF. The CDR3 coding sequence is TGCAGCGCCTACCAAGGGCAGGGGTACGCCGAGCAGTACTTC. This rearrangement joins TRBV29-1 to TRBJ2-7, with D possibly TRBD1 on 6 matching bases. This CDR3 contains 14 residues. The ends were cut back, 7 bases at V and 6 bases at J, with 22 bases in the middle. Germline assignment: CDR1 SQVTM and CDR2 ANQGSEA.

V is TRBV5-5 and J is TRBJ2-5, with D possibly being TRBD1 (6 bases). Looked up from germline, CDR1 is SGHKS and CDR2 is YYEKEE (reference sequence). The V gene lost 0 bases and the J gene lost 2 bases, with 14 bases spanning the gap. The CDR3 is 16 amino acids. The CDR3 loop is CASSLALSRGQETQYF. DNA for the CDR3: TGTGCCAGCAGCTTGGCCCTTTCCAGGGGTCAAGAGACCCAGTACTTC.

There are a few counts of this clone. This sequence joins TRBV7-9 and TRBJ1-2, with D uncertain. Germline V lookup: CDR1 SEHNR, CDR2 FQNEAQ (reference sequence). V lost 2 bases, J lost 6 bases, and 10 bases lay in between. The CDR3 extends over 13 amino acids. The chain's CDR3 is CASSLMDRDGYTF. The DNA of the CDR3 is TGTGCCAGCAGCTTAATGGATCGGGATGGCTACACCTTC.

V is TRBV28 and J is TRBJ1-3; TRBD1 might be the D (5 bases). The V end was cut by 5 bases, the J end by 5 bases, with 13 bases between. Germline V gives CDR1 MDHEN, CDR2 SYDVKM. The CDR3 extends over 14 amino acids. Here the CDR3 reads CASSQGGSRNTIYF. The CDR3, as DNA: TGTGCCAGCAGTCAGGGTGGATCTCGAAACACCATATATTTT.

Note on this clone: The germline gene is not matched at one end of the junction; a read error may be the cause. This rearrangement joins TRBV7-9 to TRBJ2-7, with D possibly matching TRBD2 (7 bases). Germline lookup yields CDR1 SEHNR and CDR2 FQNEAQ (reference sequence). This CDR3 contains 13 residues. The CDR3 spells CSSRREGVYEQYF. DNA for the CDR3: TGTTCCAGCAGGAGGGAGGGGGTTTACGAGCAGTACTTC.

The V gene is TRBV6-5, the J gene TRBJ1-2, with D unclear. V dropped 6 bases and J dropped 7 bases, with 15 bases sitting between them. Germline assignment: CDR1 MNHEY and CDR2 SVGAGI. The CDR3 totals 13 residues. CDR3 protein: CASSFRKATGYTF. CDR3 coding DNA: TGTGCCAGCAGCTTCAGGAAGGCGACTGGCTACACCTTC.